This TCR beta chain stems from a study of PD-1 blockade in classical Hodgkin lymphoma. CDR3 size: 15 residues. The V and J ends lost 7 bases and 0 bases respectively, with 15 bases between them. Germline CDR1 is MRHNA and CDR2 is SNTAGT. General study findings and limits: Some patients began nivolumab under 1 year after ASCT. These patients were excluded from later analyses. Patients with a complete response exhibited baseline diversity comparable to newly diagnosed patients. TCR diversity rose significantly by C4D1 in CD4+ but not CD8+ cells.

The sample's time point: cycle 4 day 1 (C4D1), after about 6 weeks of nivolumab. Every patient was affected by relapse after autologous stem cell transplantation, while exposure to brentuximab vedotin was not uniform. Complete response, partial response or progressive disease made up the best responses. Sequencing used immunoSEQ multiplex PCR; TCRdb keeps in-frame clones, though not all of them. The data contain about 8,000 clones, 70% to 80% of them singletons. Turning to this clone: Its antigen is currently unknown.

The origin of this receptor is a human donor with classical Hodgkin lymphoma. Sample: peripheral blood mononuclear cells (PBMCs), taken before the fourth cycle of nivolumab. V gene TRBV6-4 combines with J gene TRBJ1-1, with D uncertain. The CDR3 DNA reads TGTGCCAGCAAGGAGTGGGCCACCATGAACACTGAAGCTTTCTTT. It specifies CASKEWATMNTEAFF.